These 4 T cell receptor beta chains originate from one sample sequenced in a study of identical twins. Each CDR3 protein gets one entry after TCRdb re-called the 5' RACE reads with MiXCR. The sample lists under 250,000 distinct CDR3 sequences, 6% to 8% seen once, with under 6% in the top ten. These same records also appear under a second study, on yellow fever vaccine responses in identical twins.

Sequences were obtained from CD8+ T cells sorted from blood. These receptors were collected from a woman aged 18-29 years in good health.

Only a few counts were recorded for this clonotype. Written as DNA, the CDR3 is TGCAGTGCTAGTGGTGGAGGTGGGGCTGGCTACACCTTC. Protein: CSASGGGGAGYTF. V is TRBV20-1 and J is TRBJ1-2; TRBD1 is a possible D gene (5 bases). Germline V gene sequence: CDR1 DFQATT, CDR2 SNEGSKA (reference sequence). Trimming took 3 bases from V and 7 from J, leaving 15 bases between them. The CDR3 contains 13 residues.

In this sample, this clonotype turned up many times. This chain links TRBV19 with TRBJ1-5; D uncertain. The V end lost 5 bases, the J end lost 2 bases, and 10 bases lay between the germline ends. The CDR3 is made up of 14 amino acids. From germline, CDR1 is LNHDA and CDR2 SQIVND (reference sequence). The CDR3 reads CASSVGNGNQPQHF. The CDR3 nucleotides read TGTGCCAGTAGTGTCGGGAATGGCAATCAGCCCCAGCATTTT.

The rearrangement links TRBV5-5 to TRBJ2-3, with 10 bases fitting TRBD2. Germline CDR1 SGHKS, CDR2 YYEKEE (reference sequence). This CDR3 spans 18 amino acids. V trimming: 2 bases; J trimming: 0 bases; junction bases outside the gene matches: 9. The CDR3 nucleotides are TGTGCCAGCAGCTTTAGGACTAGCGGCCGATCTAGCACAGATACGCAGTATTTT. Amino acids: CASSFRTSGRSSTDTQYF.

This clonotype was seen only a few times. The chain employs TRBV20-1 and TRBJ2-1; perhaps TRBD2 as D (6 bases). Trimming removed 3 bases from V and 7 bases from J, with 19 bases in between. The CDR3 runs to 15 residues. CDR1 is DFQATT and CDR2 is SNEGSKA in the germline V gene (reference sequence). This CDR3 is CSASPLALILNEQFF. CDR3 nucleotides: TGCAGTGCTAGTCCCCTAGCGCTTATTCTGAATGAGCAGTTCTTC.